The 32 T cell receptor beta chains below all came from one sample that was sequenced in a study of T cells in Graves' hyperthyroidism and ophthalmopathy. Template material for amplifying TCR beta CDR3 regions consisted of RNA transcripts. An initial round of RT-PCR targeting the TCR CDR3 relied on the HTBI primer set. TCRdb re-derived calls from the multiplex PCR reads in MiXCR, one entry per CDR3 protein. The data hold some 600,000 distinct CDR3 sequences, with 35% to 55% observed a single time. The sample comprised peripheral blood or thyroid tissue (not recorded which). These TCRs come from a woman younger than 30 with Graves' hyperthyroidism.

This rearrangement joins TRBV7-9 to TRBJ2-5; 8 bases match TRBD1. This CDR3 contains 15 residues. CDR1 and CDR2 from the germline V gene are SEHNR and FQNEAQ (reference sequence). The junction had 10 bases not matched to a gene; V was cut back by 5 bases and J by 5 bases. CDR3 sequence reads: CASSLTGQVWETQYF. The CDR3 coding sequence is TGTGCCAGCAGCCTCACGGGACAGGTTTGGGAGACCCAGTACTTC.

J is TRBJ2-5 and V is TRBV24-1, with 9 bases aligning to TRBD1. The V segment lost 2 bases and the J segment 7 bases; nucleotides outside the gene matches: 1. From germline, CDR1 is KGHDR and CDR2 SFDVKD. The CDR3 runs 13 residues. Here the CDR3 reads CATSDSGQGTQYF. The CDR3 bases are TGTGCCACCAGTGATTCGGGACAGGGGACCCAGTACTTC.

The rearrangement uses TRBV10-3 and TRBJ2-7; D unclear. The V end was cut by 10 bases, the J end by 3 bases, with 10 bases between. This CDR3 is 11 amino acids long. Per germline, CDR1 ENHRY and CDR2 SYGVKD. For the CDR3, the DNA is TGTGCCAGCAATAGATACTACGAGCAGTACTTC. This codes for CASNRYYEQYF.

Ten or more counts support this clonotype. The chain links TRBV10-3 to TRBJ2-7; perhaps TRBD2 as D (6 bases). Germline V gene data show CDR1 as ENHRY and CDR2 as SYGVKD. The length of the CDR3 is 13 residues. Trimming shortened V by 7 bases and J by 2 bases, and 12 bases separated the two germline ends. CDR3 coding DNA: TGTGCCATCACCGGGGAGGACCCCTACGAGCAGTACTTC. It yields the protein CAITGEDPYEQYF.

The V call is TRBV29-1, the J call TRBJ1-1; no definite D call. Deletions cut 4 bases from V and 2 bases from J, with 11 bases between. CDR1 SQVTM and CDR2 ANQGSEA come from the germline V gene. The CDR3 extends over 13 amino acids. CDR3 sequence (DNA): TGCAGCGTTGTTACGGCAATTAACACTGAAGCTTTCTTT. Protein product: CSVVTAINTEAFF.

V and J are TRBV20-1 and TRBJ2-5; TRBD2 is a possible D gene (6 bases). Germline CDR1 DFQATT, CDR2 SNEGSKA (reference sequence). This CDR3 is 13 amino acids long. Trimming shortened V by 4 bases and J by 7 bases, and 16 bases separated the two germline ends. CDR3 sequence (DNA): TGCAGTGCTAATGGGGCGGGACTGGGGACCCAGTACTTC. It yields the protein CSANGAGLGTQYF.

This clonotype has only a few counts. The chain couples TRBV7-9 to TRBJ2-7; TRBD1 aligns across 11 bases. The CDR3 spans 14 residues. After removal of 4 bases from V and 10 bases from J, the junction contained 9 bases not matched to a gene. Looked up from germline, CDR1 is SEHNR and CDR2 is FQNEAQ (reference sequence). The CDR3 region is CASSSPGQGVKQYF. CDR3 nucleotide sequence: TGTGCCAGCAGCTCACCGGGACAGGGGGTAAAACAGTACTTC.

This clonotype came up a few times. The chain couples TRBV20-1 to TRBJ1-2; D is perhaps TRBD1 (6 bases). The CDR3 extends over 12 amino acids. Germline-derived CDR1 and CDR2 are DFQATT and SNEGSKA (reference sequence). The V gene lost 7 bases and the J gene lost 5 bases, with 14 bases spanning the gap. CDR3 nucleotide sequence: TGCAGTGAGTCGACAGGTGGATATGGCTACACCTTC. Protein product: CSESTGGYGYTF.

This clonotype was recorded many times. The CDR3 sequence: CAIGHGDQPQHF. CDR3 nucleotide sequence: TGTGCCATAGGACATGGGGATCAGCCCCAGCATTTT. This sequence joins TRBV10-3 and TRBJ1-5; a possible D gene is TRBD1 (5 bases). The V gene's germline CDR1 is ENHRY and CDR2 SYGVKD. This CDR3 is built from 12 residues. Trimming shortened V by 9 bases and J by 5 bases, and 11 bases separated the two germline ends.

This clonotype was seen many times. This chain joins TRBV7-9 and TRBJ2-7, with 7 bases identical to TRBD2. Germline lookup yields CDR1 SEHNR and CDR2 FQNEAQ (reference sequence). The CDR3 spans 13 residues. V lost 5 bases, J lost 3 bases, and 4 bases stayed unmatched. The CDR3 coding sequence is TGTGCCAGCAGCGAACTAGCGTTCTACGAGCAGTACTTC. This encodes CASSELAFYEQYF.

This clonotype was seen only a few times. The V call is TRBV7-9, the J call TRBJ1-6; no definite D call. Deletions cut 7 bases from V and 4 bases from J, with 8 bases between. CDR1 and CDR2 (germline): SEHNR, FQNEAQ (reference sequence). The CDR3 loop spans 13 amino acids. The CDR3 DNA reads TGTGCCAGCACCCCGGAATATAATTCACCCCTCCACTTT. Amino acids: CASTPEYNSPLHF.

J is TRBJ1-2 and V is TRBV7-9; the D gene is possibly TRBD1 (6 bases). The ends were cut back, 11 bases at V and 3 bases at J, with 19 bases in the middle. Germline assignment: CDR1 SEHNR and CDR2 FQNEAQ (reference sequence). The CDR3 has 14 residues. The CDR3 is CAVLSTGEYYGYTF. CDR3 nucleotide sequence: TGTGCCGTGCTTTCGACAGGAGAGTACTATGGCTACACCTTC.

This clonotype was seen only a few times. The rearrangement links TRBV2 to TRBJ1-5; D unresolved. The CDR3 is 13 amino acids. The germline V and J ends were trimmed by 0 bases and 6 bases, with 6 bases remaining between them. The germline gives CDR1 SNHLY, CDR2 FYNNEI. DNA of the CDR3: TGTGCCAGCAGTGAAGCGCTTGGTCAGCCCCAGCATTTT. Encoded protein: CASSEALGQPQHF.

This clonotype was seen repeatedly, ten times or more. The chain carries TRBV7-2 and TRBJ2-5; D assignment may be TRBD1 or TRBD2 (5 bases each). CDR3 length: 14 residues. Germline CDR1 SGHTA, CDR2 FQGNSA. V was pared by 6 bases and J by 5 bases, with 16 bases between. CDR3 bases: TGTGCCAGCAGACCCTCTTCCGGGGCGGAGACCCAGTACTTC. Translated, it gives CASRPSSGAETQYF. Full variable domain (remainder filled in from reference TRBV7-2 and TRBJ2-5): GAGVSQSPSNKVTEKGKDVELRCDPISGHTALYWYRQSLGQGLEFLIYFQGNSAPDKSGLPSDRFSAERTGGSVSTLTIQRTQQEDSAVYLCASRPSSGAETQYFGPGTRLLVL.

The DNA of the CDR3 is TGTGCCAGCAGTGAATTCCAGGGCAGTGAAGCTTTCTTT. Protein: CASSEFQGSEAFF. This chain links TRBV25-1 with TRBJ1-1; D perhaps matches TRBD1 (5 bases). CDR3 size: 13 residues. Germline assignment: CDR1 MGHDK and CDR2 SYGVNS. V was clipped by 1 base and J by 7 bases, with 10 bases between them.

V and J are TRBV19 and TRBJ1-2; D possibly corresponds to TRBD1 (5 bases). The V gene lost 11 bases and the J gene lost 8 bases, with 15 bases spanning the gap. The germline CDR1 and CDR2 sequences are LNHDA and SQIVND (reference sequence). This CDR3 has 11 amino acids. The CDR3 coding sequence is TGTGCCTGGAGCGGGGCGTGGGGCTACACCTTC. It encodes CAWSGAWGYTF.

This chain joins TRBV9 and TRBJ2-7; no firm D call. The J call may be wrong; the DNA end is better matched by TRBJ2-1. This CDR3 contains 11 residues. Germline CDR1 reads SGDLS; CDR2 reads YYNGEE. In DNA form, the CDR3 reads TGTGCCAGCAGCGGCCGAAATGAGCAGTTCTTC. It translates to CASSGRNEQFF.

The rearrangement joins TRBV27 to TRBJ1-2; D remains unclear. CDR3 length: 13 amino acids. Trimming took 0 bases from V and 8 from J, leaving 10 bases between them. In germline, CDR1 is MNHEY, CDR2 SMNVEV (reference sequence). As DNA, the CDR3 is TGTGCCAGCAGTTTATCGGATTTTGGAGGCTACACCTTC. Encoded protein: CASSLSDFGGYTF.

This clonotype was observed many times. The chain links TRBV7-3 to TRBJ2-6, with 9 bases fitting TRBD1. CDR1 is SGHTA and CDR2 is FQGTGA in the germline V gene. There are 18 residues in the CDR3. J was trimmed by 1 base and V by 3 bases; bases with no gene match: 7. CDR3 DNA sequence: TGTGCCAGCAGCTTCGGGACAGGGTCTTTGTCTGGGGCCAACGTCCTGACTTTC. It encodes CASSFGTGSLSGANVLTF.

In its sample, this clonotype was seen many times. The chain uses TRBV7-2 and TRBJ1-1, with 8 bases identical to TRBD1. This CDR3 region has 15 residues. Per germline, CDR1 SGHTA and CDR2 FQGNSA. Trimming cost V 5 bases and J 1 base; bases outside gene matches: 6. CDR3 DNA sequence: TGTGCCAGCAGCACATACAGGGGGAAGAACACTGAAGCTTTCTTT. Translating it yields CASSTYRGKNTEAFF.

This clonotype was observed many times. J is TRBJ2-2 and V is TRBV19; D may be TRBD1 (5 bases). V lost 9 bases, J lost 6 bases, and 8 bases lay in between. This CDR3 contains 11 residues. Germline assignment: CDR1 LNHDA and CDR2 SQIVND (reference sequence). CDR3 in amino acids: CASQQAGELFF. For the CDR3, the DNA is TGTGCCAGCCAACAGGCCGGGGAGCTGTTTTTT.

V usage is TRBV6-6 and J usage is TRBJ2-7; the D is unclear. V dropped 6 bases and J dropped 5 bases, with 11 bases sitting between them. The germline V gene encodes CDR1 MNHNY and CDR2 SVGAGI (reference sequence). This CDR3 comprises 12 residues. CDR3 in amino acids: CASSLPRNEQYF. DNA of the CDR3: TGTGCCAGCAGCTTGCCGAGAAACGAGCAGTACTTC.

The gene calls are TRBV6-2 or TRBV6-3 and TRBJ1-1; D is uncertain. The CDR3 contains 15 residues. V shed 0 bases and J shed 1 base, with 9 bases lying between them. The V gene's germline CDR1 is MNHEY and CDR2 SVGEGT. For the CDR3, the DNA is TGTGCCAGCAGTTACTCCCCAGGAGGGAACACTGAAGCTTTCTTT. It is translated as CASSYSPGGNTEAFF.

As concerns this clonotype: This sequence may be a read error, since a much larger clone differs from it by one base. The chain is built from TRBV7-6 and TRBJ1-2, with TRBD1 identical over 10 bases. CDR3 length: 14 amino acids. V dropped 5 bases and J dropped 3; count of bases not matched to a gene: 3. Germline assignment: CDR1 SGHVS and CDR2 FNYEAQ. The CDR3 here is CASSRGTGDYGYTF. The CDR3 coding sequence is TGTGCCAGCAGCAGGGGGACAGGGGACTATGGCTACACCTTC.

V gene TRBV25-1 combines with J gene TRBJ1-2; 7 nucleotides match TRBD1. CDR1 and CDR2 (germline): MGHDK, SYGVNS. The trim removed 9 bases at V and 5 bases at J, leaving 3 bases unmatched. This CDR3 has 11 amino acids. In nucleotides, the CDR3 is TGTGCCAGGGGGACAGTATATGGCTACACCTTC. Its translation is CARGTVYGYTF.

This clonotype was observed a handful of times. This chain joins TRBV4-1 and TRBJ1-5; no clear D. Trimming shortened V by 0 bases and J by 1 base, and 7 bases separated the two germline ends. The CDR3 loop spans 15 amino acids. CDR1 MGHRA and CDR2 YSYEKL come from the germline V gene. The CDR3 DNA sequence: TGCGCCAGCAGCCAAGATGCAGCGAGCAATCAGCCCCAGCATTTT. Protein: CASSQDAASNQPQHF.

The chain combines TRBV20-1 with TRBJ1-5; D is possibly TRBD1 (5 bases). There are 13 residues in the CDR3. Trimming stripped 1 base from V and 11 bases from J, with 15 bases between. Germline V gene data show CDR1 as DFQATT and CDR2 as SNEGSKA (reference sequence). The CDR3 DNA sequence: TGCAGTGCTAGAGGAGGGACGGGAGAGACCCAGCATTTT. Translated, it gives CSARGGTGETQHF.

The rearrangement uses TRBV2 and TRBJ2-7; D unresolved. Germline CDR1 SNHLY, CDR2 FYNNEI. This CDR3 has 15 residues. The germline V and J ends were trimmed by 0 bases and 5 bases, with 14 bases remaining between them. As DNA, the CDR3 is TGTGCCAGCAGTGAAGCGGGCCCCGAGATGAACGAGCAGTACTTC. Translation: CASSEAGPEMNEQYF. Supplemented by reference TRBV2 and TRBJ2-7, the full variable domain reads EPEVTQTPSHQVTQMGQEVILRCVPISNHLYFYWYRQILGQKVEFLVSFYNNEISEKSEIFDDQFSVERPDGSNFTLKIRSTKLEDSAMYFCASSEAGPEMNEQYFGPGTRLTVT.

This clonotype was seen many times. The V gene is TRBV7-9, the J gene TRBJ1-5, with 8 positions matching TRBD1. The V gene's germline CDR1 is SEHNR and CDR2 FQNEAQ (reference sequence). The CDR3 is 15 amino acids. The V gene end was trimmed by 5 bases and the J gene end by 0 bases; junction bases not matched to a gene: 3. This CDR3 reads CASSAQGGSNQPQHF. CDR3 DNA: TGTGCCAGCAGCGCACAGGGGGGTAGCAATCAGCCCCAGCATTTT.

J is TRBJ2-7 and V is TRBV29-1, with TRBD2 identical over 9 bases. V shed 5 bases, J shed 2 bases, and the junction held 13 bases outside the gene matches. CDR3 length equals 16 residues. From germline, CDR1 is SQVTM and CDR2 ANQGSEA. The CDR3 region has the DNA TGCAGCGTTACGACTAGCGGTGGCGGAACTCCCTACGAGCAGTACTTC. This sequence encodes CSVTTSGGGTPYEQYF.

V gene TRBV7-8 combines with J gene TRBJ1-2; D is unclear. Germline-derived CDR1 and CDR2 are SGHVS and FQNEAQ. V lost 5 bases and J 2 bases, leaving 24 bases between the germline ends. The CDR3 sequence is 18 residues long. The CDR3 region is CASSLATREGGWNYGYTF. The DNA of the CDR3 is TGTGCCAGCAGCCTCGCTACACGGGAAGGTGGATGGAACTATGGCTACACCTTC.

The chain has TRBV20-1 and TRBJ2-7, with unresolved D. Per the germline V gene, CDR1 is DFQATT and CDR2 is SNEGSKA (reference sequence). Trimming cost V 4 bases and J 6 bases, with 16 bases left between them. There are 13 residues in the CDR3. CDR3 sequence (DNA): TGCAGTGCTATGATTTCTAGGACGGGCGAGCAGTACTTC. It specifies CSAMISRTGEQYF.